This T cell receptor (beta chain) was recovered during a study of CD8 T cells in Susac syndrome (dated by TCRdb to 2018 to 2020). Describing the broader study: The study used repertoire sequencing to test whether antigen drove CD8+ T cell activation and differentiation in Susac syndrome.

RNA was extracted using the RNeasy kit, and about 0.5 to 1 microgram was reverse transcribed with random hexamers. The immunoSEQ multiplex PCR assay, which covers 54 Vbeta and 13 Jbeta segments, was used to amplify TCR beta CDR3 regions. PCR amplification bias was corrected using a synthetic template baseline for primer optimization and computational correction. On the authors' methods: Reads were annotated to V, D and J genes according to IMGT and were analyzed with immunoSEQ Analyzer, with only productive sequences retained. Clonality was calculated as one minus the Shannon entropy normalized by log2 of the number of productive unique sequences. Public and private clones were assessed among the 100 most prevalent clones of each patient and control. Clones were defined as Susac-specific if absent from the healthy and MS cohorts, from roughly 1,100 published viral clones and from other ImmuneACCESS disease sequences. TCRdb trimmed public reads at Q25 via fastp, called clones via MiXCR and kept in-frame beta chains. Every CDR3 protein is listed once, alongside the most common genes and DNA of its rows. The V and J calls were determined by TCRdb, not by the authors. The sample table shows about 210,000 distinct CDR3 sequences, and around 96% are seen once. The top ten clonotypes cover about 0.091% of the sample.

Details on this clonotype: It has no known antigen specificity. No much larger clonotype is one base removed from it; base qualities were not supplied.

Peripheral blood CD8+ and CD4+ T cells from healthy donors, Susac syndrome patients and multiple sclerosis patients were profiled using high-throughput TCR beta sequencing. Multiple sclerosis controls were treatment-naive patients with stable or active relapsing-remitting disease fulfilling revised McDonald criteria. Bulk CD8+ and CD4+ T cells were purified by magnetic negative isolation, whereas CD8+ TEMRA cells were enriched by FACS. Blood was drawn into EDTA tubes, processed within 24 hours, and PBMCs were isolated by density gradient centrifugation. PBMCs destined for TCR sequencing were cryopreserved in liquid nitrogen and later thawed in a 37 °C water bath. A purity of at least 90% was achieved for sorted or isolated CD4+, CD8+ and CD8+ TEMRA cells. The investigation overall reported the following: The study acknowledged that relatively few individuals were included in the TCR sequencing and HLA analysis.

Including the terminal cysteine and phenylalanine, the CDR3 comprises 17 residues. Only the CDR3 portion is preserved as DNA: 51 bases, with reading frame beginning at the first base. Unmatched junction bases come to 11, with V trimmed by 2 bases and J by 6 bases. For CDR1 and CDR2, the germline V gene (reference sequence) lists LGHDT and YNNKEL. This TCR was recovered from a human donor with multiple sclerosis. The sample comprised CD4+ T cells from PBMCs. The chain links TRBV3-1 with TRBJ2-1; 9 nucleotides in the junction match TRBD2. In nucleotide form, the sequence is TGTGCCAGCAGCCAAAGCGGGAGGCCCCTACGCTCCAATGAGCAGTTCTTC. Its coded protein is CASSQSGRPLRSNEQFF.